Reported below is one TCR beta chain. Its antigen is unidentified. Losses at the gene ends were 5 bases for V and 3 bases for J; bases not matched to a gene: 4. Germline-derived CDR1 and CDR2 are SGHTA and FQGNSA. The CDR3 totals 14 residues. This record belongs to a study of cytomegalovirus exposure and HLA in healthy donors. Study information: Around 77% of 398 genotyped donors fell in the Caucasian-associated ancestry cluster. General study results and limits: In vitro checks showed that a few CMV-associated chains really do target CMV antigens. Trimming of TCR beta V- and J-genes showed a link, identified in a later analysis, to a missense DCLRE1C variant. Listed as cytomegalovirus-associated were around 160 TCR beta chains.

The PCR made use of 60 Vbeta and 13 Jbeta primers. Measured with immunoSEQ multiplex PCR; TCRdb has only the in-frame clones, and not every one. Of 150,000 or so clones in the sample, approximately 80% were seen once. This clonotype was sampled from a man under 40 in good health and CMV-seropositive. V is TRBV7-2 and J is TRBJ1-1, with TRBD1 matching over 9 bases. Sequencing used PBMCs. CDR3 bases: TGTGCCAGCAGCCGACAGGGGGTGGACACTGAAGCTTTCTTT. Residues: CASSRQGVDTEAFF.